The clone carrying this T cell receptor beta chain was seen a few times. Its target is not known. Trimming cost V 4 bases and J 0 bases, with 11 bases left between them. The CDR3 spans 15 residues. CDR1 SGHTA and CDR2 FQGNSA come from the germline V gene. These data come from a study of post-analysis software for immune sequencing data. Study context: Relapsing-remitting, secondary progressive and progressive-relapsing forms made up the multiple sclerosis disease courses. Study-wide findings and caveats: F measure grouped same-batch samples tightly together. Significantly lower normalized Chao1 diversity was found in patients with multiple sclerosis relative to controls. Patients showed TRBV5-6, TRBV5-1 and TRBV20-1 among five TRBV segments more frequent than in controls.

TCR beta cDNA libraries had unique molecular identifiers. Some 500,000 cDNA molecules were obtained per 1 to 10 million input T cells. Each CDR3 protein is one row after TCRdb ran MiXCR on the PCR reads. The sample carries some 690,000 distinct CDR3 sequences, approximately 60% recorded once. This receptor was identified in a girl aged 2 to 9 with multiple sclerosis. The chain links TRBV7-2 to TRBJ2-3; D gene unclear. The sample consisted of blood. As DNA, the CDR3 is TGTGCCAGCAGCTCACGATCCGTTAGCACAGATACGCAGTATTTT. Amino acids: CASSSRSVSTDTQYF.